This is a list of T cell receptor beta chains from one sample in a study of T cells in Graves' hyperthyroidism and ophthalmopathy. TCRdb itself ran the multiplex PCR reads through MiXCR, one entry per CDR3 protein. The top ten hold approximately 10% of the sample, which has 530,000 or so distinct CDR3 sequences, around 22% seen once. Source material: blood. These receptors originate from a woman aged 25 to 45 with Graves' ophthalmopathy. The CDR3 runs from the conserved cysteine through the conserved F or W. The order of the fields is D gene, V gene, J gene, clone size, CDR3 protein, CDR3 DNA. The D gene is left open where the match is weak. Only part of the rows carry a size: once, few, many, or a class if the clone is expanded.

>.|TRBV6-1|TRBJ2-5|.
CASRQVWQETQYF
TGTGCCAGCAGGCAAGTATGGCAAGAGACCCAGTACTTC
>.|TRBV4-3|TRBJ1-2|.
CASSQEAGADYGYTF
TGCGCCAGCAGCCAAGAGGCGGGGGCGGACTATGGCTACACCTTC
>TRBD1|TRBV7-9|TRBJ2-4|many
CASSLWTGVDIQYF
TGTGCCAGCAGCTTATGGACAGGGGTGGACATTCAGTACTTC
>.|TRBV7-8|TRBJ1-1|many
CASSLTPYGEMNTEAFF
TGTGCCAGCAGCTTAACCCCATATGGGGAAATGAACACTGAAGCTTTCTTT
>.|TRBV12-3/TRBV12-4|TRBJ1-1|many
CASSLARHRNTEAFF
TGTGCCAGCAGTTTAGCGCGGCACAGAAACACTGAAGCTTTCTTT
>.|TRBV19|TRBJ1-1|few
CASSLGEQRLKGAEAFF
TGTGCCAGTAGTCTCGGGGAACAAAGGCTCAAAGGGGCTGAAGCTTTCTTT
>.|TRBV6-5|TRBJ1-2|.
CASSSKGNNWGYGYTF
TGTGCCAGCAGTTCAAAAGGGAATAATTGGGGGTATGGCTACACCTTC
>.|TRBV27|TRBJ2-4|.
CASGLGGNQYF
TGTGCCAGCGGACTCGGGGGAAATCAGTACTTC
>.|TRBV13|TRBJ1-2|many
CASSLGIPLDVYGYTF
TGTGCCAGCAGCTTAGGAATACCGCTCGATGTATATGGCTACACCTTC
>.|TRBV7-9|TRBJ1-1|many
CASSLSNPVDAEAFF
TGTGCCAGCAGCTTATCTAACCCCGTGGACGCTGAAGCTTTCTTT
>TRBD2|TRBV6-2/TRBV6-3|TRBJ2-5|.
CASSFITSGREETQYF
TGTGCCAGCAGTTTTATCACTAGCGGGAGGGAGGAGACCCAGTACTTC
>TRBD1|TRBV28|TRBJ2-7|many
CASRDRGKGEQYF
TGTGCCAGCCGGGACAGGGGGAAGGGGGAGCAGTACTTC
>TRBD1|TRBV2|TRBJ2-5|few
CASSDKRWTGGKETQYF
TGTGCCAGCAGTGACAAACGCTGGACAGGGGGGAAAGAGACCCAGTACTTC
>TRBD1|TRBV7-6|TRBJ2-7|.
CASSLTDRVSYEQYF
TGTGCCAGCAGCTTAACTGACAGGGTCTCCTACGAGCAGTACTTC
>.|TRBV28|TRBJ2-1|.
CASSPHLFNEQFF
TGTGCCAGCAGTCCCCATCTATTCAATGAGCAGTTCTTC